This T cell receptor beta chain was identified in a study of blood T cell repertoires in COVID-19. The CDR3 runs to 13 residues. Germline V gene sequence: CDR1 SEHNR, CDR2 FQNEAQ (reference sequence). V was pared by 5 bases and J by 3 bases, with 10 bases between. Libraries were prepared by immunoSEQ multiplex PCR; TCRdb keeps only in-frame clonotypes and omits some of them. The sample has roughly 430,000 clones, approximately 86% seen once. The chain employs TRBV7-9 and TRBJ1-2; no clear D gene. The sequencing input was PBMCs or T cells enriched from blood (not recorded which). This TCR derives from a woman in her forties with acute COVID-19. CDR3: CASSPPGDYGYTF. The CDR3 DNA is TGTGCCAGCAGCCCACCGGGAGACTATGGCTACACCTTC.